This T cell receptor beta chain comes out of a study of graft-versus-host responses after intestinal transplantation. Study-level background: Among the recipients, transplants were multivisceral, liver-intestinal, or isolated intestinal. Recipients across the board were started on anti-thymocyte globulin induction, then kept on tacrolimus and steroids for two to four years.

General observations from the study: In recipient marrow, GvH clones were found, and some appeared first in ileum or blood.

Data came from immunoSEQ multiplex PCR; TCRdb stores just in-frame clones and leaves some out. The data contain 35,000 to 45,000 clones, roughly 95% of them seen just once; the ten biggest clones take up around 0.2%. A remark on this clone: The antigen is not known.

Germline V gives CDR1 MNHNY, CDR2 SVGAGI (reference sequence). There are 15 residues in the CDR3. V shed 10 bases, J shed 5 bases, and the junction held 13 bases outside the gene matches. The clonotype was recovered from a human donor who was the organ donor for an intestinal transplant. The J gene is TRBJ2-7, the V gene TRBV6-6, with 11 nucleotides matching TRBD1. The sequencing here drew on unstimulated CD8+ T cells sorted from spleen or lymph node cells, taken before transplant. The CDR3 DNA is TGTGCCACCCAAGGACAGGACAGGGGGCTCAACGAGCAGTACTTC. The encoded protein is CATQGQDRGLNEQYF.